These 28 T cell receptor beta chains share one sample of origin, sequenced in a study of T cells in Graves' hyperthyroidism and ophthalmopathy. TCR beta CDR3 region amplification was performed from RNA transcripts. Researchers ran a first-round RT-PCR on the TCR CDR3 using the HTBI primer set. TCRdb passed the multiplex PCR reads through MiXCR, listing each CDR3 protein once. The table records 380,000 or so distinct CDR3 sequences, 13% of them present only once. The specimen sequenced was blood. The receptor source for this set is a young man with Graves' hyperthyroidism that later progressed to Graves' ophthalmopathy.

This clonotype was counted ten times or more. This chain connects TRBV7-3 to TRBJ2-2; D not certain. CDR1 is SGHTA and CDR2 is FQGTGA in the germline V gene. Trimming shortened V by 5 bases and J by 6 bases, and 10 bases separated the two germline ends. The CDR3 is 13 amino acids. The DNA for the CDR3 is TGTGCCAGCAGCCCAACAAAGGCCGGGGAGCTGTTTTTT. This translates into CASSPTKAGELFF.

This clonotype was detected a few times. This chain links TRBV28 with TRBJ2-1, with D perhaps given as TRBD1 or TRBD2 (6 bases each). This CDR3 comprises 13 residues. Germline assignment: CDR1 MDHEN and CDR2 SYDVKM. Between the trimmed V and J ends, which lost 2 bases and 9 bases, there was a span of 11 bases. The CDR3 spells CASSLVRGLEQFF. CDR3 coding DNA: TGTGCCAGCAGTTTAGTTCGGGGGCTTGAGCAGTTCTTC.

The chain has TRBV16 and TRBJ1-5, with D unclear. V gave up 0 bases and J gave up 9 bases, with 6 bases separating them. The V gene's germline CDR1 is KGHSY and CDR2 FQNENV. The CDR3 sequence is 12 residues long. CDR3 in amino acids: CASSQSGLPQHF. The CDR3 DNA follows: TGTGCCAGCAGCCAATCGGGTTTGCCCCAGCATTTT.

At least ten counts were recorded for this clonotype. This chain joins TRBV27 and TRBJ2-1, with a weak D call TRBD2 (6 bases). Germline V CDR1 and CDR2: MNHEY, SMNVEV (reference sequence). The V gene lost 5 bases and the J gene lost 0 bases, with 17 bases spanning the gap. The CDR3 has 17 residues. The CDR3 protein is CASSRPSSARSYNEQFF. In DNA, the CDR3 is TGTGCCAGCAGTCGTCCCTCTAGCGCCCGCTCCTACAATGAGCAGTTCTTC.

This rearrangement joins TRBV6-1 to TRBJ2-3; 12 nucleotides agree with TRBD1. Germline CDR1 MNHNS, CDR2 SASEGT. The CDR3 is made up of 16 amino acids. Germline trimming cut 1 base from V and 6 bases from J; bases unmatched to any gene: 5. The CDR3 spells CASSEEGQGALDTQYF. CDR3 bases: TGTGCCAGCAGTGAAGAGGGACAGGGGGCCCTCGATACGCAGTATTTT.

This clonotype was detected only a few times. This chain links TRBV9 with TRBJ1-1, with D possibly being TRBD1 (5 bases). Trimming shortened V by 3 bases and J by 5 bases, and 11 bases separated the two germline ends. The germline V gene has CDR1 SGDLS and CDR2 YYNGEE. The CDR3 length is 13 residues. CDR3 in amino acids: CASSERGMTEAFF. CDR3 DNA sequence: TGTGCCAGCAGCGAGAGGGGTATGACTGAAGCTTTCTTT.

V gene TRBV6-1 combines with J gene TRBJ2-7; 7 bases are shared with TRBD1. V was clipped by 7 bases and J by 5 bases; unmatched bases: 5. The CDR3 runs to 12 residues. Germline values: CDR1 MNHNS, CDR2 SASEGT. CDR3 bases: TGTGCCAGCAACAGACAGGGTAACGAGCAGTACTTC. It codes for CASNRQGNEQYF.

This chain links TRBV15 with TRBJ1-1; TRBD1 matches 10 bases. V was pared by 5 bases and J by 5 bases, with 8 bases of the junction left unmatched. Germline V gene data show CDR1 as LNHNV and CDR2 as YYDKDF (reference sequence). This CDR3 region has 15 residues. The CDR3 region has the DNA TGTGCCACCAGCCCACGACAGGGGGCGAGGACTGAAGCTTTCTTT. Protein sequence: CATSPRQGARTEAFF. Together with reference TRBV15 and TRBJ1-1, the CDR3 gives the full variable domain: DAMVIQNPRYQVTQFGKPVTLSCSQTLNHNVMYWYQQKSSQAPKLLFHYYDKDFNNEADTPDNFQSRRPNTSFCFLDIRSPGLGDTAMYLCATSPRQGARTEAFFGQGTRLTVV.

J is TRBJ2-5 and V is TRBV2; 7 nucleotides match TRBD2. Losses at the gene ends were 5 bases for V and 5 bases for J; bases not matched to a gene: 17. CDR3 length equals 17 residues. Germline values: CDR1 SNHLY, CDR2 FYNNEI. This CDR3 reads CASSTGGGEAGEETQYF. In DNA, the CDR3 is TGTGCCAGCAGTACGGGCGGGGGTGAGGCTGGTGAGGAGACCCAGTACTTC.

This chain connects TRBV12-3 or TRBV12-4 to TRBJ2-1; 8 bases match TRBD1. CDR3 size: 15 residues. Losses at the gene ends were 3 bases for V and 7 bases for J; bases not matched to a gene: 8. CDR3 DNA: TGTGCCAGCAGTTTGCGGACAGGGAGGCAAAATGAGCAGTTCTTC. This encodes CASSLRTGRQNEQFF.

The CDR3 sequence: CASGLTVNYGYTF. CDR3 DNA sequence: TGTGCTAGTGGTTTGACAGTTAACTATGGCTACACCTTC. The chain recombines TRBV12-5 with TRBJ1-2, with D unresolved. Looked up from germline, CDR1 is LGHNT and CDR2 is FRNRAP. Trimming left V 2 bases short and J 1 base short, with 5 bases between. CDR3 length: 13 amino acids.

This clonotype was seen repeatedly, ten times or more. This sequence joins TRBV6-1 and TRBJ1-1; D is unclear. Per germline, CDR1 MNHNS and CDR2 SASEGT. Deletions cut 11 bases from V and 5 bases from J, with 18 bases between. The CDR3 has 13 amino acids. The CDR3 coding sequence is TGTGCCGTCTTGGGGAAGGGATATACTGAAGCTTTCTTT. It encodes CAVLGKGYTEAFF.

This clonotype occurred many times. The genes are TRBV7-9 and TRBJ2-3, with no clear D. The germline V and J ends were trimmed by 2 bases and 0 bases, with 6 bases remaining between them. In germline, CDR1 is SEHNR, CDR2 FQNEAQ (reference sequence). The CDR3 extends over 14 amino acids. The DNA for the CDR3 is TGTGCCAGCAGCTTACCCCTAAGCACAGATACGCAGTATTTT. This sequence encodes CASSLPLSTDTQYF.

CDR3 coding DNA: TGTGCCAGTAGTCTCCTCTACTCAGGGACAGCCCTTAATTCACCCCTCCACTTT. Encoded protein: CASSLLYSGTALNSPLHF. V usage is TRBV19 and J usage is TRBJ1-6; 7 nucleotides line up with TRBD1. CDR1 is LNHDA and CDR2 is SQIVND in the germline V gene (reference sequence). J was trimmed by 6 bases and V by 5 bases; bases with no gene match: 16. The CDR3 covers 18 residues.

This clonotype has a count of ten or more. The chain uses TRBV28 and TRBJ2-2; 8 bases line up with TRBD2. Germline trimming cut 6 bases from V and 4 bases from J; bases unmatched to any gene: 7. CDR3 size: 15 residues. The germline CDR1 and CDR2 sequences are MDHEN and SYDVKM. In nucleotides, the CDR3 is TGTGCCAGCAGGGGTAGCGGGGTAATCACCGGGGAGCTGTTTTTT. Translated: CASRGSGVITGELFF.

Ten or more counts support this clonotype. The rearrangement uses TRBV6-1 and TRBJ1-2; no reliable D call. The CDR3 is 13 amino acids. Trimming stripped 5 bases from V and 7 bases from J, with 14 bases between. CDR1 is MNHNS and CDR2 is SASEGT in the germline V gene. The CDR3 DNA sequence: TGTGCCAGCAGTTTACCCCTTTGGGGTGGCTACACCTTC. It specifies CASSLPLWGGYTF.

This chain links TRBV6-1 with TRBJ2-3; D gene uncertain. CDR1 MNHNS and CDR2 SASEGT come from the germline V gene. With 6 bases removed from V and 5 bases from J, the gap between germline ends came to 9 bases. CDR3 size: 12 residues. CDR3 residues: CASRKGIDTQYF. The CDR3 coding sequence is TGTGCCAGCAGGAAGGGTATAGATACGCAGTATTTT.

This sequence joins TRBV5-5 and TRBJ2-7, with D possibly matching TRBD1 (6 bases). Germline V lookup: CDR1 SGHKS, CDR2 YYEKEE (reference sequence). Deletions cut 4 bases from V and 2 bases from J, with 16 bases between. The CDR3 spans 15 residues. This CDR3 reads CASSIDGNRAYEQYF. CDR3 bases: TGTGCCAGCAGCATTGACGGCAACAGGGCCTACGAGCAGTACTTC. The full variable domain, completed using reference TRBV5-5 and TRBJ2-7, is DAGVTQSPTHLIKTRGQQVTLRCSPISGHKSVSWYQQVLGQGPQFIFQYYEKEERGRGNFPDRFSARQFPNYSSELNVNALLLGDSALYLCASSIDGNRAYEQYFGPGTRLTVT.

Regarding this clonotype: No conserved phenylalanine or tryptophan ends this CDR3, so it is likely a read error. V usage is TRBV7-9 and J usage is TRBJ2-7, with 11 bases identical to TRBD1. J was trimmed by 2 bases and V by 5 bases; bases with no gene match: 5. The CDR3 covers 15 residues. The V gene's germline CDR1 is SEHNR and CDR2 FQNEAQ (reference sequence). The CDR3 nucleotides read TGTGCCAGCAGCGTTCCGGGACAGGGGGCCTACGAGCAGTACCTC. Its translation: CASSVPGQGAYEQYL.

The sample holds many counts of this clonotype. This chain links TRBV6-5 with TRBJ2-7; D unresolved. The CDR3 covers 13 residues. Trimming removed 2 bases from V and 8 bases from J, with 13 bases in between. Germline lookup yields CDR1 MNHEY and CDR2 SVGAGI. The CDR3 coding sequence is TGTGCCAGCAGTTACGGCGCGTCTGCGAAGCAGTACTTC. Translating gives CASSYGASAKQYF.

In this sample, this clonotype turned up many times. CDR3 nucleotides: TGTGCCAGCAGTTACTCAGGGGGCAGAGAAGCTTTCTTT. As protein: CASSYSGGREAFF. The chain has TRBV6-6 and TRBJ1-1; TRBD1 aligns across 7 bases. Germline V gives CDR1 MNHNY, CDR2 SVGAGI (reference sequence). The CDR3 runs 13 residues. The ends lost 0 bases at V and 8 bases at J; junction bases unmatched: 3.

This clonotype was counted between two and nine times. The rearrangement links TRBV7-9 to TRBJ2-5; D perhaps matches TRBD1 (6 bases). The CDR3 spans 18 residues. V was cut by 4 bases and J by 3 bases, with 24 bases left in between. Germline V CDR1 and CDR2: SEHNR, FQNEAQ (reference sequence). The CDR3 reads CASSSLYRDTPFEETQYF. The DNA for the CDR3 is TGTGCCAGCAGCTCCCTCTACCGGGACACTCCCTTCGAAGAGACCCAGTACTTC.

This clonotype has only a few counts. V and J are TRBV12-3 or TRBV12-4 and TRBJ1-3; D gene uncertain. The CDR3 sequence is 15 residues long. V was clipped by 6 bases and J by 0 bases, with 12 bases between them. In DNA form, the CDR3 reads TGTGCCAGCAGCCCCCGGGGTTCCTCTGGAAACACCATATATTTT. Amino acids: CASSPRGSSGNTIYF.

This clonotype was counted only a few times. The chain has TRBV20-1 and TRBJ2-3, with TRBD2 matching over 16 bases. This CDR3 is 16 amino acids long. Germline lookup yields CDR1 DFQATT and CDR2 SNEGSKA (reference sequence). The CDR3 DNA is TGCAACCCGGGACTAGCGGGGGGGCCATTCACAGATACGCAGTATTTT. Residues: CNPGLAGGPFTDTQYF.

This clonotype showed up many times. The chain carries TRBV2 and TRBJ2-3, with D perhaps matching TRBD1 (6 bases). V was shortened by 0 bases and J by 1 base, with 11 bases between the two germline ends. CDR3 length equals 16 residues. Per the germline V gene, CDR1 is SNHLY and CDR2 is FYNNEI. DNA of the CDR3: TGTGCCAGCAGTGAAGCGGACAGCGGCGGCACAGATACGCAGTATTTT. Encoded protein: CASSEADSGGTDTQYF.

This clonotype was found many times. The chain employs TRBV18 and TRBJ2-3, with 8 bases identical to TRBD2. The CDR3 covers 15 residues. Germline CDR1 KGHSH, CDR2 LQKENI. The V and J ends lost 3 bases and 0 bases, in that order; junction bases with no gene match: 2. CDR3 DNA sequence: TGTGCCAGCTCACCTAGCGGGGAAAGCACAGATACGCAGTATTTT. It specifies CASSPSGESTDTQYF.

This clonotype was counted at least ten times. The gene calls are TRBV12-3 or TRBV12-4 and TRBJ1-6; unclear D gene. The V end lost 6 bases, the J end lost 4 bases, and 7 bases lay between the germline ends. There are 13 residues in the CDR3. The CDR3 region is CASRKVYNSPLHF. DNA for the CDR3: TGTGCCAGCAGGAAGGTTTATAATTCACCCCTCCACTTT.

V and J are TRBV20-1 and TRBJ1-3; 7 bases are shared with TRBD1. V gave up 6 bases and J gave up 3 bases; unmatched junction bases: 14. From germline, CDR1 is DFQATT and CDR2 SNEGSKA (reference sequence). The CDR3 spans 16 residues. CDR3 nucleotide sequence: TGCAGTGCAATATCCGGGACAGCTAGCTGTGGAAACACCATATATTTT. It encodes CSAISGTASCGNTIYF.